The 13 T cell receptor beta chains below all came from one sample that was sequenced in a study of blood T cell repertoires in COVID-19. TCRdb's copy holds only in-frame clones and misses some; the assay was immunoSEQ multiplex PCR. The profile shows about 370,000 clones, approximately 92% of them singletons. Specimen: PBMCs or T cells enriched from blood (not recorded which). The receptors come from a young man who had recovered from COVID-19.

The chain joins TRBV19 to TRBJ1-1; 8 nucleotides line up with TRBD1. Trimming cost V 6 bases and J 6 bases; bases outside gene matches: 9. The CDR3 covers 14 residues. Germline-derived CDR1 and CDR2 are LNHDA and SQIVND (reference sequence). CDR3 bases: TGTGCCAGTAGGTACACAGGGGGTCTCGCTGAAGCTTTCTTT. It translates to CASRYTGGLAEAFF.

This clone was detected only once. Written as DNA, the CDR3 is TGTGCCAGCAGCCCGGGCGTCCCCCTACTAGGCTCTGGGGCCAACGTCCTGACTTTC. Its translation is CASSPGVPLLGSGANVLTF. The chain has TRBV3-1 (or the pseudogene TRBV3-2) and TRBJ2-6, with a tentative D call TRBD2 (5 bases). Germline CDR1 reads LGHDT; CDR2 reads YNNKEL (reference sequence). This CDR3 has 19 residues. V lost 4 bases, J lost 0 bases, and 19 bases lay in between.

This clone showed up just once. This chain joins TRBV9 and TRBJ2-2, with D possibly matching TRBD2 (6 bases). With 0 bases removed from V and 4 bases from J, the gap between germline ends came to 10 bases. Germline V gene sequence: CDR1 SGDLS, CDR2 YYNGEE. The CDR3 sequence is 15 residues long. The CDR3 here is CASSVDGGGTGELFF. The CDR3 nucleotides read TGTGCCAGCAGCGTAGATGGGGGAGGCACCGGGGAGCTGTTTTTT.

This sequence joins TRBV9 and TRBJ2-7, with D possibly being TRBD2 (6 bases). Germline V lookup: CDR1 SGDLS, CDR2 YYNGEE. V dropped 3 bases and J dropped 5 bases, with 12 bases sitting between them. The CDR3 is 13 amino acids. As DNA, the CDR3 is TGTGCCAGCAGCGAGACGGACTACGACGAGCAGTACTTC. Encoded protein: CASSETDYDEQYF. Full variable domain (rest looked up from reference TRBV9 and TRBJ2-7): DSGVTQTPKHLITATGQRVTLRCSPRSGDLSVYWYQQSLDQGLQFLIQYYNGEERAKGNILERFSAQQFPDLHSELNLSSLELGDSALYFCASSETDYDEQYFGPGTRLTVT.

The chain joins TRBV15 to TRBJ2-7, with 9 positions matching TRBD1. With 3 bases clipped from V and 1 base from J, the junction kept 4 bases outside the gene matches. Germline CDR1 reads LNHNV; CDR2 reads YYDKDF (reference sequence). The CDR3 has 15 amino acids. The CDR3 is CATSRGQGGSYEQYF. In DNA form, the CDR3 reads TGTGCCACCAGCAGGGGACAGGGTGGTTCCTACGAGCAGTACTTC. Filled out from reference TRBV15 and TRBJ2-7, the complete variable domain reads DAMVIQNPRYQVTQFGKPVTLSCSQTLNHNVMYWYQQKSSQAPKLLFHYYDKDFNNEADTPDNFQSRRPNTSFCFLDIRSPGLGDTAMYLCATSRGQGGSYEQYFGPGTRLTVT.

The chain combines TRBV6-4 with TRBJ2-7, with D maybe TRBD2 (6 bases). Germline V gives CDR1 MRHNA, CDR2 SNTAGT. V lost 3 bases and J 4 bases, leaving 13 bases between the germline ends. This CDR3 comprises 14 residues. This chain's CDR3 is CASSDRLARYEQYF. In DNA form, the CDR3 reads TGTGCCAGCAGTGATCGCCTAGCGAGGTACGAGCAGTACTTC.

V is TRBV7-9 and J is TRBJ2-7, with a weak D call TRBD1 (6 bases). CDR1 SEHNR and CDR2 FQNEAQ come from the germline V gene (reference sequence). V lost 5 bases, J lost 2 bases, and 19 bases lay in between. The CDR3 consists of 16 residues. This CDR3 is CASSRNDGGHPYEQYF. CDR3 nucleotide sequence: TGTGCCAGCAGCCGGAATGATGGGGGACACCCCTACGAGCAGTACTTC.

CDR3 in DNA: TGTGCCAGCTCACCTAAGGGGGGGGAAGGCAATCAGCCCCAGCATTTT. This translates into CASSPKGGEGNQPQHF. The gene calls are TRBV18 and TRBJ1-5, with TRBD1 as a possible D gene (6 bases). The CDR3 is 16 residues long. Germline CDR1 and CDR2: KGHSH and LQKENI. V gave up 3 bases and J gave up 2 bases, with 14 bases separating them.

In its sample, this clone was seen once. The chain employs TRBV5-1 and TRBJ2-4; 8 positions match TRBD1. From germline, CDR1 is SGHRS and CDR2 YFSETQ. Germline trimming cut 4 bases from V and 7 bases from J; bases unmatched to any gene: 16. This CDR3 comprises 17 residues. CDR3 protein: CASSNEGDRGPGNIQYF. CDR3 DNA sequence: TGCGCCAGCAGCAATGAAGGCGACAGGGGCCCGGGTAACATTCAGTACTTC.

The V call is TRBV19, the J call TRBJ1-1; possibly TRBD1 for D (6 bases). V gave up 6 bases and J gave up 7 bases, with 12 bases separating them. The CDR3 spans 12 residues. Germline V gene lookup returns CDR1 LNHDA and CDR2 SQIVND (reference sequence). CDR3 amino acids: CASRTGAGEAFF. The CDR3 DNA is TGTGCCAGTAGGACAGGAGCAGGTGAAGCTTTCTTT.

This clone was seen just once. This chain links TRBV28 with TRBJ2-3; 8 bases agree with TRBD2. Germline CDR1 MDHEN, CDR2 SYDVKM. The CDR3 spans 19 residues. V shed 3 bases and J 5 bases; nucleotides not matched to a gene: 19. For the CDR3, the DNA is TGTGCCAGCAGTTTTGAGCGGGAGCCCGTTCCCCGGGTCCTAGATACGCAGTATTTT. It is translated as CASSFEREPVPRVLDTQYF. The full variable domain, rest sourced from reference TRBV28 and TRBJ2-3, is DVKVTQSSRYLVKRTGEKVFLECVQDMDHENMFWYRQDPGLGLRLIYFSYDVKMKEKGDIPEGYSVSREKKERFSLILESASTNQTSMYLCASSFEREPVPRVLDTQYFGPGTRLTVL.

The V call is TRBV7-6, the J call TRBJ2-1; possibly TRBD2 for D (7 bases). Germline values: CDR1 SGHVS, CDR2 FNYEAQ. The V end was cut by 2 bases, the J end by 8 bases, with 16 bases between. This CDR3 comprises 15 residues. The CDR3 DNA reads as TGTGCCAGCAGCTTAAAGGGAGGGGGAGACCATGAGCAGTTCTTC. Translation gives CASSLKGGGDHEQFF. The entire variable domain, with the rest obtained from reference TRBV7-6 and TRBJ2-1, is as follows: GAGVSQSPRYKVTKRGQDVALRCDPISGHVSLYWYRQALGQGPEFLTYFNYEAQQDKSGLPNDRFSAERPEGSISTLTIQRTEQRDSAMYRCASSLKGGGDHEQFFGPGTRLTVL.

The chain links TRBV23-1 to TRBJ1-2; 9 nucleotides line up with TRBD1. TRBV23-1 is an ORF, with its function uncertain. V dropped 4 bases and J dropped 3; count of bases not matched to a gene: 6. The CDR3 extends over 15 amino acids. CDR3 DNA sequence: TGCGCCAGCAGTCGACACAGGGGGCGCTACTATGGCTACACCTTC. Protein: CASSRHRGRYYGYTF.